This entry features one TCR beta chain sequence. Specified time point: baseline pretreatment blood. Stated treatment: 15 Gy SBRT to primary tumor, nephrectomy 4 weeks later. Produced via immunoSEQ multiplex PCR; TCRdb's table is partial and in-frame only. The table lists 100,000 to 150,000 clones, about four fifths of them singletons. The sample is drawn from a study of radiation and T cells in renal cell carcinoma. Trimming took 6 bases from V and 5 from J, leaving 20 bases between them. This CDR3 contains 16 residues. Germline CDR1 MDHEN, CDR2 SYDVKM. Source: blood, taken from a patient whose treatment included radiotherapy and nephrectomy. The sequence was collected from a woman in her sixties with renal cell carcinoma. V gene TRBV28 combines with J gene TRBJ1-5; tentative D call: TRBD1 (5 bases). This CDR3 is CASSPNTGPQDQPQHF. For the CDR3, the DNA is TGTGCCAGCAGCCCTAATACTGGACCACAGGATCAGCCCCAGCATTTT. The entire variable domain, with the rest obtained from reference TRBV28 and TRBJ1-5, is as follows: DVKVTQSSRYLVKRTGEKVFLECVQDMDHENMFWYRQDPGLGLRLIYFSYDVKMKEKGDIPEGYSVSREKKERFSLILESASTNQTSMYLCASSPNTGPQDQPQHFGDGTRLSIL.